These 30 T cell receptor beta chains were all obtained from the same sample, sequenced in a study of T-cell reconstitution after alpha-beta-depleted transplantation in children. Preparation of the TCRbeta library involved a method that used unique molecular identifiers. Using its own MiXCR run on the PCR reads, TCRdb lists one record per CDR3 protein. The top ten clones hold under 3% of a sample with some 520,000 distinct CDR3 sequences, less than 35% of them seen once. Sequencing was performed on PBMCs from the stem cell graft donor, taken from the stem cell graft. Receptors were obtained from a human donor who donated a stem cell graft to a child with aplastic anemia.

This clonotype was picked up a small number of times. J is TRBJ2-2 and V is TRBV5-1; unclear D gene. The CDR3 length is 16 residues. With 0 bases removed from V and 0 bases from J, the gap between germline ends came to 9 bases. CDR1 and CDR2 (germline): SGHRS, YFSETQ. CDR3 DNA: TGCGCCAGCAGCTTGGTAGGAGCGCCGAACACCGGGGAGCTGTTTTTT. It encodes CASSLVGAPNTGELFF.

The chain carries TRBV3-1 and TRBJ2-1; tentatively, D is TRBD2 (5 bases). The ends were cut back, 5 bases at V and 6 bases at J, with 14 bases in the middle. This CDR3 has 14 residues. CDR1 and CDR2 from the germline V gene are LGHDT and YNNKEL (reference sequence). CDR3 region: CASSVSLASNEQFF. CDR3 sequence (DNA): TGTGCCAGCAGCGTATCCCTAGCAAGCAATGAGCAGTTCTTC.

This clonotype occurred a few times. The chain joins TRBV12-5 to TRBJ1-6; a weak D match, TRBD1 (5 bases). This CDR3 is built from 12 residues. The V end was cut by 6 bases, the J end by 5 bases, with 5 bases between. The germline V gene has CDR1 LGHNT and CDR2 FRNRAP. CDR3 nucleotides: TGTGCTAGTGGGACAGATAATTCACCCCTCCACTTT. Translation: CASGTDNSPLHF.

The CDR3 sequence is CASSLRGRRGADLTF. CDR3 nucleotides: TGTGCCAGCAGCTTACGTGGTCGCCGAGGGGCGGACCTGACTTTC. The chain joins TRBV7-2 to TRBJ2-6; D may match TRBD1 or TRBD2 (5 bases each). Trimming stripped 2 bases from V and 15 bases from J, with 20 bases between. The germline V gene has CDR1 SGHTA and CDR2 FQGNSA. The CDR3 contains 15 residues.

This clonotype was seen only a few times. This sequence joins TRBV6-2 or TRBV6-3 and TRBJ2-7, with 8 bases matching TRBD1. The germline gives CDR1 MNHEY, CDR2 SVGEGT. The V and J ends lost 4 bases and 2 bases, in that order; junction bases with no gene match: 19. There are 19 residues in the CDR3. The CDR3, as DNA: TGTGCCAGCAGTTCGTCTAGGAAAATTGGACAGGGTGGCACCTACGAGCAGTACTTC. Amino acid sequence: CASSSSRKIGQGGTYEQYF.

The chain links TRBV20-1 to TRBJ1-1; maybe TRBD1 (5 bases). Germline V gene data show CDR1 as DFQATT and CDR2 as SNEGSKA (reference sequence). The CDR3 length is 15 residues. V gave up 5 bases and J gave up 6 bases, with 22 bases separating them. In DNA form, the CDR3 reads TGCAGTGCTTCTCCTACTGCGGAGGGGTTGCCTGAAGCTTTCTTT. Translating gives CSASPTAEGLPEAFF.

This clonotype has more than one count but fewer than ten. The J gene is TRBJ1-1, the V gene TRBV10-3; the D gene is possibly TRBD1 (6 bases). V was trimmed by 6 bases and J by 0 bases, leaving 14 bases between them. The CDR3 runs 15 residues. Germline V gene sequence: CDR1 ENHRY, CDR2 SYGVKD. The CDR3 DNA sequence: TGTGCCATCAGCTGGGGTACAGGGATGAACACTGAAGCTTTCTTT. It is translated as CAISWGTGMNTEAFF.

The chain carries TRBV7-2 and TRBJ2-5; 7 bases match TRBD2. The germline V gene encodes CDR1 SGHTA and CDR2 FQGNSA. The CDR3 is made up of 14 amino acids. V lost 4 bases to trimming and J lost 4 bases; unmatched junction nucleotides: 6. CDR3 in amino acids: CASSWSGKGETQYF. CDR3 in DNA: TGTGCCAGCAGCTGGAGCGGGAAGGGAGAGACCCAGTACTTC. The whole variable domain, remainder taken from reference TRBV7-2 and TRBJ2-5, is GAGVSQSPSNKVTEKGKDVELRCDPISGHTALYWYRQSLGQGLEFLIYFQGNSAPDKSGLPSDRFSAERTGGSVSTLTIQRTQQEDSAVYLCASSWSGKGETQYFGPGTRLLVL.

This chain joins TRBV20-1 and TRBJ2-1, with 14 nucleotides matching TRBD2. V shed 4 bases, J shed 3 bases, and the junction held 11 bases outside the gene matches. Looked up from germline, CDR1 is DFQATT and CDR2 is SNEGSKA (reference sequence). The CDR3 totals 18 residues. The CDR3 protein is CSAIPGLAGDTYYNEQFF. The CDR3, as DNA: TGCAGTGCTATACCGGGACTAGCGGGAGACACATACTACAATGAGCAGTTCTTC.

The rearrangement uses TRBV20-1 and TRBJ2-1; 8 bases are shared with TRBD1. CDR1 and CDR2 from the germline V gene are DFQATT and SNEGSKA (reference sequence). The CDR3 totals 14 residues. V lost 3 bases and J lost 8; bases outside the gene matches: 9. The CDR3 DNA is TGCAGTGCTAGGAACCCAGACAGGGGCTATGAGCAGTTCTTC. Translated, it gives CSARNPDRGYEQFF.

This chain joins TRBV18 and TRBJ2-7, with 10 nucleotides matching TRBD1. The V gene's germline CDR1 is KGHSH and CDR2 LQKENI. This CDR3 region has 14 residues. The trim removed 3 bases at V and 6 bases at J, leaving 5 bases unmatched. The chain's CDR3 is CASSPGTGESEQYV. In DNA form, the CDR3 reads TGTGCCAGCTCACCCGGGACAGGGGAATCCGAGCAGTACGTC.

The V and J genes are TRBV11-2 and TRBJ1-4; D is uncertain. The V and J ends lost 4 bases and 5 bases respectively, with 11 bases between them. Germline V CDR1 and CDR2: SGHAT, FQNNGV. This CDR3 is built from 14 residues. CDR3 DNA sequence: TGTGCCAGCAGCTCGCTCCCAGAAAATGAAAAACTGTTTTTT. It translates to CASSSLPENEKLFF. Complete variable domain (other parts from reference TRBV11-2 and TRBJ1-4): EAGVAQSPRYKIIEKRQSVAFWCNPISGHATLYWYQQILGQGPKLLIQFQNNGVVDDSQLPKDRFSAERLKGVDSTLKIQPAKLEDSAVYLCASSSLPENEKLFFGSGTQLSVL.

In this sample, this clonotype turned up a few times. This rearrangement joins TRBV30 to TRBJ2-7; D unclear. Between the trimmed V and J ends, which lost 5 bases and 6 bases, there was a span of 11 bases. This CDR3 comprises 11 residues. Germline assignment: CDR1 GTSNPN and CDR2 SVGIG (reference sequence). CDR3 protein: CAWAVGCEQYF. The CDR3 nucleotides read TGTGCCTGGGCCGTGGGTTGCGAGCAGTACTTC.

This rearrangement joins TRBV29-1 to TRBJ2-1; 14 bases match TRBD2. J gave up 9 bases and V 7 bases, and 5 bases lay outside the gene matches. This CDR3 is 13 amino acids long. Germline V gene sequence: CDR1 SQVTM, CDR2 ANQGSEA. Written as DNA, the CDR3 is TGCAGCGCTTACGGGACTAGCGGGAGTGAGCAGTTCTTC. This gives the protein CSAYGTSGSEQFF.

The CDR3, as DNA: TGTGCCAGCACCCGACAGGGGGCATTTGTCGAGCAGTACTTC. As protein: CASTRQGAFVEQYF. The V call is TRBV28, the J call TRBJ2-7; 10 bases match TRBD1. Germline CDR1 reads MDHEN; CDR2 reads SYDVKM. The CDR3 length is 14 residues. Trimming cost V 7 bases and J 6 bases; bases outside gene matches: 9.

The rearrangement joins TRBV10-2 to TRBJ1-1; D is undetermined. Germline values: CDR1 WSHSY, CDR2 SAAADI. V lost 2 bases and J 1 base, leaving 8 bases between the germline ends. The CDR3 runs to 14 residues. The CDR3 here is CASSERGPNTEAFF. In DNA form, the CDR3 reads TGCGCCAGCAGTGAGAGAGGTCCGAACACTGAAGCTTTCTTT.

The chain recombines TRBV9 with TRBJ2-1; 8 bases align to TRBD2. This CDR3 is 17 amino acids long. Germline V gene sequence: CDR1 SGDLS, CDR2 YYNGEE. The V segment lost 4 bases and the J segment 3 bases; nucleotides outside the gene matches: 12. CDR3 protein: CASSPSAVAGLYNEQFF. CDR3 sequence (DNA): TGTGCCAGCAGCCCCTCGGCAGTAGCGGGGCTCTACAATGAGCAGTTCTTC.

The V gene is TRBV7-8, the J gene TRBJ2-5; TRBD2 agrees at 9 bases. J lost 4 bases, V lost 2 bases, and 2 bases had no gene match. This CDR3 has 14 amino acids. From germline, CDR1 is SGHVS and CDR2 FQNEAQ. CDR3 protein: CASSLKLAGETQYF. The CDR3 DNA reads as TGTGCCAGCAGCTTAAAACTAGCGGGAGAGACCCAGTACTTC.

CDR3 nucleotide sequence: TGTGCCAGCAGCGGGGGGGAGACTAGCGGGAGTTTTTCCTACAATGAGCAGTTCTTC. The encoded protein is CASSGGETSGSFSYNEQFF. The chain carries TRBV11-2 and TRBJ2-1, with 12 bases lining up with TRBD2. J lost 1 base, V lost 5 bases, and 12 bases had no gene match. Germline assignment: CDR1 SGHAT and CDR2 FQNNGV. The length of the CDR3 is 19 residues.

This clonotype was seen more than once but under ten times. V usage is TRBV3-1 and J usage is TRBJ1-5; D unclear. The ends were cut back, 0 bases at V and 4 bases at J, with 7 bases in the middle. Germline V gene lookup returns CDR1 LGHDT and CDR2 YNNKEL (reference sequence). The CDR3 spans 14 residues. The CDR3 sequence: CASSQESANQPQHF. DNA for the CDR3: TGTGCCAGCAGCCAAGAATCGGCTAATCAGCCCCAGCATTTT.

The gene calls are TRBV18 and TRBJ2-5, with D perhaps TRBD1 or TRBD2 (6 bases each). Germline V gene data show CDR1 as KGHSH and CDR2 as LQKENI. Trimming removed 3 bases from V and 4 bases from J, with 15 bases in between. CDR3 length: 15 residues. The CDR3 region has the DNA TGTGCCAGCTCACCTTTAGCGGCCAGGGGAGAGACCCAGTACTTC. It is translated as CASSPLAARGETQYF. The full variable domain, rest sourced from reference TRBV18 and TRBJ2-5, is NAGVMQNPRHLVRRRGQEARLRCSPMKGHSHVYWYRQLPEEGLKFMVYLQKENIIDESGMPKERFSAEFPKEGPSILRIQQVVRGDSAAYFCASSPLAARGETQYFGPGTRLLVL.

The chain couples TRBV18 to TRBJ1-2; no clear D gene. CDR3 size: 15 residues. With 3 bases removed from V and 6 bases from J, the gap between germline ends came to 17 bases. Germline values: CDR1 KGHSH, CDR2 LQKENI. This chain's CDR3 is CASSPGLSGSNGYTF. Here the CDR3 DNA reads TGTGCCAGCTCACCGGGTTTATCGGGGTCGAATGGCTACACCTTC. The full variable domain, in which reference TRBV18 and TRBJ1-2 provide the parts outside the CDR3, is NAGVMQNPRHLVRRRGQEARLRCSPMKGHSHVYWYRQLPEEGLKFMVYLQKENIIDESGMPKERFSAEFPKEGPSILRIQQVVRGDSAAYFCASSPGLSGSNGYTFGSGTRLTVV.

This sequence joins TRBV7-2 and TRBJ2-1; D may be TRBD1 or TRBD2 (5 bases each). The CDR3 is 16 residues long. CDR1 and CDR2 (germline): SGHTA, FQGNSA. V lost 4 bases and J 3 bases, leaving 16 bases between the germline ends. CDR3 amino acids: CASSSIEGLSYNEQFF. The CDR3 DNA reads TGTGCCAGCAGCTCTATCGAGGGGCTAAGCTACAATGAGCAGTTCTTC.

This clonotype was detected only a few times. This chain uses TRBV5-1 with TRBJ1-2, with D uncertain. There are 17 residues in the CDR3. The germline V gene encodes CDR1 SGHRS and CDR2 YFSETQ. V gave up 0 bases and J gave up 2 bases, with 17 bases separating them. The CDR3 DNA reads TGCGCCAGCAGCTTGGAGTCTAGGATAGAGACCAACTATGGCTACACCTTC. Translated: CASSLESRIETNYGYTF.

V is TRBV29-1 and J is TRBJ2-7, with 9 bases aligning to TRBD1. The CDR3 extends over 14 amino acids. The trim removed 4 bases at V and 2 bases at J, leaving 6 bases unmatched. Germline V CDR1 and CDR2: SQVTM, ANQGSEA. CDR3 in amino acids: CSVVGQGRAYEQYF. In DNA, the CDR3 is TGCAGCGTTGTCGGACAGGGGCGCGCCTACGAGCAGTACTTC.

The V and J genes are TRBV28 and TRBJ1-2, with TRBD1 as a possible D gene (5 bases). The V and J ends lost 2 bases and 3 bases respectively, with 10 bases between them. This CDR3 is 14 amino acids long. Germline loops: CDR1 MDHEN, CDR2 SYDVKM. This chain's CDR3 is CASSLGGAYYGYTF. Written as DNA, the CDR3 is TGTGCCAGCAGTTTAGGTGGGGCTTACTATGGCTACACCTTC.

This clonotype has only one observation. This chain uses TRBV25-1 with TRBJ2-7; no clear D. Trimming stripped 0 bases from V and 1 base from J, with 7 bases between. Germline loops: CDR1 MGHDK, CDR2 SYGVNS. The CDR3 is made up of 14 amino acids. The CDR3 DNA reads as TGTGCCAGCAGTGAATATGATCGTTCCTACGAGCAGTACTTC. As protein: CASSEYDRSYEQYF.

This clonotype was picked up a small number of times. CDR3 amino acids: CASSEFERESYNEQFF. The CDR3 DNA follows: TGTGCCAGCAGTGAATTTGAGCGGGAAAGCTACAATGAGCAGTTCTTC. The chain has TRBV25-1 and TRBJ2-1; 7 nucleotides line up with TRBD2. The germline CDR1 and CDR2 sequences are MGHDK and SYGVNS. The CDR3 runs to 16 residues. V lost 1 base, J lost 3 bases, and 6 bases stayed unmatched.

The chain uses TRBV19 and TRBJ1-5; 9 positions agree with TRBD1. This CDR3 comprises 18 residues. V shed 5 bases and J 0 bases; nucleotides not matched to a gene: 11. Germline-derived CDR1 and CDR2 are LNHDA and SQIVND (reference sequence). As DNA, the CDR3 is TGTGCCAGTAGTGGGCGCCGGGACAGGGTTTATAGCAATCAGCCCCAGCATTTT. Translation gives CASSGRRDRVYSNQPQHF.

This rearrangement joins TRBV12-3 or TRBV12-4 to TRBJ2-7; D might be TRBD1 (6 bases). This CDR3 contains 11 residues. Trimming pared 6 bases from V and 7 bases from J, leaving 10 bases between. CDR3 protein: CASSMTGEQYF. In DNA, the CDR3 is TGTGCCAGCAGCATGACAGGAGAGCAGTACTTC.